This T cell receptor beta chain was observed in a study of blood T cell repertoires in COVID-19. This clone was detected only once. Produced via immunoSEQ multiplex PCR; TCRdb's table is partial and in-frame only. The table shows about 170,000 clones, with around 90% occurring only once. The CDR3 runs to 14 residues. J gave up 8 bases and V 7 bases, and 12 bases lay outside the gene matches. The V gene's germline CDR1 is SGDLS and CDR2 YYNGEE. The chain is built from TRBV9 and TRBJ1-1, with TRBD1 matching 9 bases. The receptor's source is a young man with COVID-19, enrolled during active disease. The sequencing sample was made of peripheral blood. The CDR3 loop reads CASSGTGMSGEAFF. In DNA, the CDR3 is TGTGCCAGCTCCGGGACAGGGATGTCAGGCGAAGCTTTCTTT.